This T cell receptor beta chain was identified in a study of T cell repertoires in cytomegalovirus infection. Study-level information: The public TCR beta signatures pointed to both CMV infection and matching HLA type.

V lost 5 bases and J lost 0, with 7 bases in between. CDR3 size: 13 residues. Per germline, CDR1 MDHEN and CDR2 SYDVKM. TCRdb analysed the reads with MiXCR anew, one entry per CDR3 protein. This table has approximately 700,000 distinct CDR3 sequences, roughly 35% appearing once. The TCR comes from a human donor in good health (CMV status not recorded). Some clones in this sample may be carry-over from other donors' samples. The chain uses TRBV28 and TRBJ2-5; D unclear. The source material was PBMCs. In DNA form, the CDR3 reads TGTGCCAGCAGTAGTACGAACCAAGAGACCCAGTACTTC. Encoded protein: CASSSTNQETQYF.